This TCR beta chain is drawn from a study of T-cell reconstitution after alpha-beta-depleted transplantation in children. The germline V and J ends were trimmed by 1 base and 0 bases, with 14 bases remaining between them. The CDR3 runs 18 residues. The germline V gene encodes CDR1 SGHRS and CDR2 YFSETQ. This clonotype was found many times. Its target is unknown. TCRbeta library construction was performed incorporating unique molecular identifiers. MiXCR, applied by TCRdb to the PCR reads, yields one record per CDR3 protein. The sample comprises approximately 32,000 distinct CDR3 sequences, 5.5% to 8% of which are singletons, and 27% rests with the top ten. Study findings and constraints: High day-60 TCRbeta diversity in some patients came from surviving recipient T cells and thymic progenitors. Two months or so post-transplant, alpha-beta T cells reportedly derived from several hundred expanded graft clones. At one year after transplant, newly produced T cells mostly accounted for T-cell counts and diversity.

Sequences were derived from peripheral blood, sampled 60 days after TCRalphabeta/CD19-depleted stem cell transplant. This receptor was identified in a child less than two years old who had a stem cell transplant for acute myeloid leukemia, so the T cells may come from the graft donor. The genes are TRBV5-1 and TRBJ1-6; D is possibly TRBD1 (5 bases). Written as DNA, the CDR3 is TGCGCCAGCAGCTTGTCTGGGGCGGTTGGCTCCTATAATTCACCCCTCCACTTT. Protein: CASSLSGAVGSYNSPLHF.